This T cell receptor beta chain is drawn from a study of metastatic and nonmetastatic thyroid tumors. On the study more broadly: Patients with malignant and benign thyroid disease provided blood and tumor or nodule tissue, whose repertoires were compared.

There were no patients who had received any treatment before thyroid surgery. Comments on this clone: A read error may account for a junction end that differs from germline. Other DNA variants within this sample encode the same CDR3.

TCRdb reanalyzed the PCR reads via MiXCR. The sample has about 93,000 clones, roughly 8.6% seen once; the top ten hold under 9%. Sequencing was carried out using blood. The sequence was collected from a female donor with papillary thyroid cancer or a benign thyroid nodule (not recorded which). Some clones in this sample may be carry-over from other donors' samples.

The CDR3 nucleotides are TGTGCCAGCAGCCCCGGCGGTGAGCAATACTTC. The encoded protein is CASSPGGEQYF. The V call is TRBV12-3 or TRBV12-4, the J call TRBJ2-7, with D uncertain. This CDR3 region has 11 residues.